Listed below are T cell receptor beta chains from one sample, sequenced in a study of blood T cell repertoires in COVID-19. Clones were sequenced by immunoSEQ multiplex PCR, and TCRdb holds only the in-frame ones, with some missing. The sample lists some 130,000 clones, about three quarters seen once, with approximately 14% in the top ten. The sample consisted of peripheral blood. The receptors here all came from a man aged 80 or over with acute or convalescent COVID-19. CDR3s include the opening cysteine and the closing phenylalanine or tryptophan. The order of the fields is V gene, clone size, D gene, J gene, CDR3 protein, CDR3 DNA. A D gene is named only where the DNA matches it firmly. A row's size may be missing; if present it is once, few, many or a size class.

v_call: TRBV6-5; clone_size: few; d_call: TRBD2; j_call: TRBJ2-7; cdr3_aa: CATRGLADYEQYF; cdr3_nt: TGTGCCACCCGGGGACTAGCTGACTACGAGCAGTACTTC
v_call: TRBV18; clone_size: .; d_call: .; j_call: TRBJ2-7; cdr3_aa: CASSRDSNYEQYF; cdr3_nt: TGTGCCAGCTCACGCGACAGTAACTACGAGCAGTACTTC
v_call: TRBV7-9; clone_size: .; d_call: .; j_call: TRBJ1-2; cdr3_aa: CASSPQARGYTF; cdr3_nt: TGTGCCAGCAGCCCCCAGGCCCGGGGCTACACCTTC
v_call: TRBV11-3; clone_size: .; d_call: .; j_call: TRBJ1-6; cdr3_aa: CASSKQGENSPLHF; cdr3_nt: TGTGCCAGCAGCAAACAGGGAGAAAATTCACCCCTCCACTTT
v_call: TRBV6-2/TRBV6-3; clone_size: .; d_call: .; j_call: TRBJ2-5; cdr3_aa: CASSYKKSRLQETQYF; cdr3_nt: TGTGCCAGCAGTTACAAGAAGTCGAGGCTACAAGAGACCCAGTACTTC
v_call: TRBV4-3; clone_size: .; d_call: .; j_call: TRBJ2-3; cdr3_aa: CASSQEMLRGDTQYF; cdr3_nt: TGCGCCAGCAGCCAAGAGATGCTAAGGGGGGATACGCAGTATTTT
v_call: TRBV12-3/TRBV12-4; clone_size: .; d_call: .; j_call: TRBJ1-1; cdr3_aa: CASSLAGEEAFF; cdr3_nt: TGTGCCAGCAGTTTAGCCGGGGAGGAAGCTTTCTTT
v_call: TRBV5-6; clone_size: .; d_call: .; j_call: TRBJ2-2; cdr3_aa: CASSSLVVQGVTGELFF; cdr3_nt: TGTGCCAGCAGTTCCCTTGTCGTACAGGGCGTAACCGGGGAGCTGTTTTTT
v_call: TRBV30; clone_size: once; d_call: .; j_call: TRBJ1-6; cdr3_aa: CAWSVRRENPLHF; cdr3_nt: TGTGCCTGGAGTGTACGGAGGGAAAATCCCCTCCACTTT
v_call: TRBV7-8; clone_size: .; d_call: .; j_call: TRBJ2-5; cdr3_aa: CASSLEQARTQYF; cdr3_nt: TGTGCCAGCAGCTTAGAACAGGCCCGGACCCAGTACTTC
v_call: TRBV7-2; clone_size: .; d_call: TRBD2; j_call: TRBJ2-7; cdr3_aa: CASSSGLALEQYF; cdr3_nt: TGTGCCAGCAGCTCGGGACTAGCATTAGAGCAGTACTTC
v_call: TRBV2; clone_size: .; d_call: .; j_call: TRBJ1-2; cdr3_aa: CASRGRREYGYTF; cdr3_nt: TGTGCCAGCAGGGGCCGCAGGGAATATGGCTACACCTTC
v_call: TRBV5-1; clone_size: .; d_call: .; j_call: TRBJ1-1; cdr3_aa: CASSLSPGVTEAFF; cdr3_nt: TGCGCCAGCAGCTTGTCTCCAGGGGTGACTGAAGCTTTCTTT
v_call: TRBV7-3; clone_size: .; d_call: TRBD1; j_call: TRBJ1-1; cdr3_aa: CASSFGTGVTNTEAFF; cdr3_nt: TGTGCCAGCAGCTTTGGGACAGGGGTCACTAACACTGAAGCTTTCTTT
v_call: TRBV9; clone_size: .; d_call: TRBD1; j_call: TRBJ1-5; cdr3_aa: CASSEQGSGQPQHF; cdr3_nt: TGTGCCAGCAGTGAACAGGGGTCTGGGCAGCCCCAGCATTTT
v_call: TRBV11-2; clone_size: .; d_call: TRBD2; j_call: TRBJ2-2; cdr3_aa: CASSLAGGTGELFF; cdr3_nt: TGTGCCAGCAGCTTAGCGGGGGGCACCGGGGAGCTGTTTTTT
v_call: TRBV11-2; clone_size: .; d_call: TRBD1; j_call: TRBJ2-7; cdr3_aa: CASSMGQVNEQYF; cdr3_nt: TGTGCCAGCAGCATGGGACAGGTGAACGAGCAGTACTTC
v_call: TRBV7-2; clone_size: .; d_call: TRBD1; j_call: TRBJ2-5; cdr3_aa: CASSLRGLVRETQYF; cdr3_nt: TGTGCCAGCAGCTTAAGGGGGCTAGTCAGGGAGACCCAGTACTTC
v_call: TRBV3-1/TRBV3-2; clone_size: .; d_call: TRBD1; j_call: TRBJ1-2; cdr3_aa: CASSQEDRDNYGYTF; cdr3_nt: TGTGCCAGCAGCCAAGAAGACAGGGACAACTATGGCTACACCTTC
v_call: TRBV6-2/TRBV6-3; clone_size: .; d_call: .; j_call: TRBJ1-5; cdr3_aa: CASSWTGNQPQHF; cdr3_nt: TGTGCCAGCAGTTGGACGGGAAATCAGCCCCAGCATTTT
v_call: TRBV7-9; clone_size: few; d_call: .; j_call: TRBJ1-4; cdr3_aa: CASSPGGGTNEKLFF; cdr3_nt: TGTGCCAGCAGCCCGGGGGGCGGAACTAATGAAAAACTGTTTTTT
v_call: TRBV4-3; clone_size: .; d_call: .; j_call: TRBJ2-6; cdr3_aa: CASSQEILGGSRANVLTF; cdr3_nt: TGCGCCAGCAGCCAAGAAATCCTCGGAGGAAGTAGGGCCAACGTCCTGACTTTC
v_call: TRBV7-2; clone_size: .; d_call: TRBD1; j_call: TRBJ1-2; cdr3_aa: CASSSDRWNYGYTF; cdr3_nt: TGTGCCAGCAGCTCGGACAGGTGGAACTATGGCTACACCTTC
v_call: TRBV7-9; clone_size: few; d_call: TRBD1; j_call: TRBJ1-1; cdr3_aa: CASSSDPVWTGLAEAFF; cdr3_nt: TGTGCCAGCAGCTCGGACCCGGTTTGGACAGGACTTGCTGAAGCTTTCTTT
v_call: TRBV7-3; clone_size: .; d_call: .; j_call: TRBJ2-3; cdr3_aa: CASSLTRGTQYF; cdr3_nt: TGTGCCAGCAGCCTCACCCGAGGTACGCAGTATTTT
v_call: TRBV12-3/TRBV12-4; clone_size: .; d_call: .; j_call: TRBJ2-5; cdr3_aa: CASSLTGETQYF; cdr3_nt: TGTGCCAGCAGTTTAACGGGGGAGACCCAGTACTTC
v_call: TRBV5-1; clone_size: .; d_call: TRBD1; j_call: TRBJ2-2; cdr3_aa: CASSLMGQGTGELFF; cdr3_nt: TGCGCCAGCAGCTTGATGGGACAGGGTACCGGGGAGCTGTTTTTT
v_call: TRBV5-1; clone_size: .; d_call: .; j_call: TRBJ2-2; cdr3_aa: CASRPRDRDTGELFF; cdr3_nt: TGCGCCAGCCGCCCCCGGGATAGGGACACCGGGGAGCTGTTTTTT
v_call: TRBV19; clone_size: .; d_call: .; j_call: TRBJ1-6; cdr3_aa: CANSQGLWTLHF; cdr3_nt: TGTGCCAACTCCCAGGGGCTATGGACCCTCCACTTT
v_call: TRBV7-9; clone_size: .; d_call: TRBD2; j_call: TRBJ2-7; cdr3_aa: CASSPGLAGNEQYF; cdr3_nt: TGTGCCAGCAGCCCAGGCCTAGCGGGGAACGAGCAGTACTTC
v_call: TRBV11-2; clone_size: .; d_call: TRBD1; j_call: TRBJ1-2; cdr3_aa: CASSIQGADGYTF; cdr3_nt: TGTGCCAGCAGCATCCAGGGGGCGGATGGCTACACCTTC
v_call: TRBV18; clone_size: .; d_call: TRBD2; j_call: TRBJ2-3; cdr3_aa: CASSPGGEGTDTQYF; cdr3_nt: TGTGCCAGCTCACCGGGAGGGGAAGGGACAGATACGCAGTATTTT
v_call: TRBV30; clone_size: .; d_call: .; j_call: TRBJ1-4; cdr3_aa: CAWKTINEKLFF; cdr3_nt: TGTGCCTGGAAAACCATAAATGAGAAACTGTTTTTT
v_call: TRBV11-2; clone_size: once; d_call: .; j_call: TRBJ1-5; cdr3_aa: CASSFQGGVDQPQHF; cdr3_nt: TGTGCCAGCAGCTTCCAAGGAGGGGTTGATCAGCCCCAGCATTTT
v_call: TRBV20-1; clone_size: .; d_call: .; j_call: TRBJ1-2; cdr3_aa: CSARGQGGYTF; cdr3_nt: TGCAGTGCTAGAGGCCAGGGTGGCTACACCTTC
v_call: TRBV15; clone_size: .; d_call: .; j_call: TRBJ2-5; cdr3_aa: CATSVVPGQETQYF; cdr3_nt: TGTGCCACCAGCGTAGTCCCGGGGCAAGAGACCCAGTACTTC
v_call: TRBV19; clone_size: .; d_call: TRBD2; j_call: TRBJ2-7; cdr3_aa: CASSRDTTGTSSYEQYF; cdr3_nt: TGTGCCAGTAGTCGGGACACAACCGGGACTAGCTCCTACGAGCAGTACTTC
v_call: TRBV7-2; clone_size: .; d_call: .; j_call: TRBJ2-2; cdr3_aa: CASSLEGQMITGELFF; cdr3_nt: TGTGCCAGCAGCTTAGAAGGACAGATGATCACCGGGGAGCTGTTTTTT
v_call: TRBV4-3; clone_size: .; d_call: .; j_call: TRBJ2-2; cdr3_aa: CASRRTDSTGELFF; cdr3_nt: TGCGCCAGCAGGAGGACAGACAGTACCGGGGAGCTGTTTTTT
v_call: TRBV5-5; clone_size: .; d_call: TRBD1; j_call: TRBJ2-3; cdr3_aa: CASSLAGQVRDTQYF; cdr3_nt: TGTGCCAGCAGCTTGGCGGGACAGGTACGAGATACGCAGTATTTT
v_call: TRBV24-1; clone_size: .; d_call: .; j_call: TRBJ2-2; cdr3_aa: CATSDSGQNTGELFF; cdr3_nt: TGTGCCACCAGTGACTCAGGACAGAACACCGGGGAGCTGTTTTTT
v_call: TRBV7-2; clone_size: once; d_call: .; j_call: TRBJ1-5; cdr3_aa: CASSPTGLSNQPQHF; cdr3_nt: TGTGCCAGCAGCCCAACAGGGCTTAGCAATCAGCCCCAGCATTTT